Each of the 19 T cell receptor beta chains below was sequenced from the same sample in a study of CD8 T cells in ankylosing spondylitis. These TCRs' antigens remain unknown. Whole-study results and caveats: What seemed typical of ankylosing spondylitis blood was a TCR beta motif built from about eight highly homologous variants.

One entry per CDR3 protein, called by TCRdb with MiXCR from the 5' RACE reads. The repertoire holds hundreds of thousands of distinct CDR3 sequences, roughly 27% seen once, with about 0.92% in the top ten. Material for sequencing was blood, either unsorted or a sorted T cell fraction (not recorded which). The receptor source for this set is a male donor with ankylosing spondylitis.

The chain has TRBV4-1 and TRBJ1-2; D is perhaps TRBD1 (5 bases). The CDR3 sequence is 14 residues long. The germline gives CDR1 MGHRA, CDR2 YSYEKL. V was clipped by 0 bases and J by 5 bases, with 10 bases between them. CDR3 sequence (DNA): TGCGCCAGCAGCCAAGATTTGACAGTGTATGGCTACACCTTC. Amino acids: CASSQDLTVYGYTF.

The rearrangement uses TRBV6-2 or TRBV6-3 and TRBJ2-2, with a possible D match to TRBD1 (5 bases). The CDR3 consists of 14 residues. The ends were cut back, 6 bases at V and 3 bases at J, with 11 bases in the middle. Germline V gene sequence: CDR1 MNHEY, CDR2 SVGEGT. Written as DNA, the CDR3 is TGTGCCAGCAGACCCGTAGGGGACACCGGGGAGCTGTTTTTT. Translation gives CASRPVGDTGELFF.

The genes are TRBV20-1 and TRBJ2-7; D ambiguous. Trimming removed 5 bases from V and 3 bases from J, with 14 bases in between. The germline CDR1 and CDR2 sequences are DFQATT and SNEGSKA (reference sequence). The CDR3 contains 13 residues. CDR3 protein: CSAENPLNYEQYF. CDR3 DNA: TGCAGTGCTGAGAACCCTCTAAACTACGAGCAGTACTTC.

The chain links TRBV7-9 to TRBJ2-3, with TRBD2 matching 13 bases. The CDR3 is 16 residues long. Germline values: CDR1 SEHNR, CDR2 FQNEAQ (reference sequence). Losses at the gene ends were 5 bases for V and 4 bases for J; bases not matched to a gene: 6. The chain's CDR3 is CASSRLAGGIADTQYF. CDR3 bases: TGTGCCAGCAGCCGACTAGCGGGAGGAATCGCAGATACGCAGTATTTT.

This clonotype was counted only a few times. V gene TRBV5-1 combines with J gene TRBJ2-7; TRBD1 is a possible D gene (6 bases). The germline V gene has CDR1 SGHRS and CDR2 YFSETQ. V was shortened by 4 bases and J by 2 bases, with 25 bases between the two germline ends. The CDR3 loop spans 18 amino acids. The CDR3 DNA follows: TGCGCCAGCAGCCTGGATTCAGGGGCCTTCCTGGGTACCTACGAGCAGTACTTC. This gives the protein CASSLDSGAFLGTYEQYF.

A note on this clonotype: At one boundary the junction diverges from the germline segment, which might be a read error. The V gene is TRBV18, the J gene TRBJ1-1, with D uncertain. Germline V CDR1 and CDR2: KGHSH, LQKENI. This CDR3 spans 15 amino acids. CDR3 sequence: CASSPAYSLNTEVFF. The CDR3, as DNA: TGTGCCAGCTCACCGGCTTACAGTTTGAACACTGAAGTTTTCTTT. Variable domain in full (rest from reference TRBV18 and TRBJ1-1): NAGVMQNPRHLVRRRGQEARLRCSPMKGHSHVYWYRQLPEEGLKFMVYLQKENIIDESGMPKERFSAEFPKEGPSILRIQQVVRGDSAAYFCASSPAYSLNTEVFFGQGTRLTVV.

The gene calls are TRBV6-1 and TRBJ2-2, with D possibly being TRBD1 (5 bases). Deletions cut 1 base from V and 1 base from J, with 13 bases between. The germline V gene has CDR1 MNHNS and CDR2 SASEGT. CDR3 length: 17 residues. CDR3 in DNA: TGTGCCAGCAGTGAAGGGGCCGACAGAATGAACACCGGGGAGCTGTTTTTT. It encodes CASSEGADRMNTGELFF.

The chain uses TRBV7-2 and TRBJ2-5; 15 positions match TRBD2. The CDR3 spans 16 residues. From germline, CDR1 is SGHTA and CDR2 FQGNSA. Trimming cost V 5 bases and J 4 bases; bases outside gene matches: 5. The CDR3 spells CASSKGLAGGVETQYF. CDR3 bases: TGTGCCAGCAGCAAAGGACTAGCGGGAGGGGTAGAGACCCAGTACTTC.

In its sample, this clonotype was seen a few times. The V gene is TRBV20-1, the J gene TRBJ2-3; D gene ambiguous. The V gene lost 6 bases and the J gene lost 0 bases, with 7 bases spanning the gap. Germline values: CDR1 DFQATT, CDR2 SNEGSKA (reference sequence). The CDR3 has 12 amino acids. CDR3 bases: TGCAGTGCAGTTTCAAGCACAGATACGCAGTATTTT. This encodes CSAVSSTDTQYF.

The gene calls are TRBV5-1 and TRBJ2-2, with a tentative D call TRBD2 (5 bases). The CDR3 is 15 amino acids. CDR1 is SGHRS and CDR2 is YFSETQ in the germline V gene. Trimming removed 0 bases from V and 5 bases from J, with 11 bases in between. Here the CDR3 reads CASSLEEGLTGELFF. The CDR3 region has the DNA TGCGCCAGCAGCTTGGAAGAGGGTTTGACCGGGGAGCTGTTTTTT.

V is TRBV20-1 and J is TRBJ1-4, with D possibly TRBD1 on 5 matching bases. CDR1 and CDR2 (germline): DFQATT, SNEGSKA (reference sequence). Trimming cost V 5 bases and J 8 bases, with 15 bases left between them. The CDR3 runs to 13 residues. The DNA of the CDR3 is TGCAGTGCTCCGGGGCCAGGCGCGGAAAAACTGTTTTTT. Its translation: CSAPGPGAEKLFF.

For the CDR3, the DNA is TGTGCCAGCAGTTGGGTCTCCTACGAGCAGTACTTC. It encodes CASSWVSYEQYF. This chain uses TRBV27 with TRBJ2-7, with D uncertain. The germline V gene encodes CDR1 MNHEY and CDR2 SMNVEV (reference sequence). The V end lost 4 bases, the J end lost 0 bases, and 4 bases lay between the germline ends. There are 12 residues in the CDR3.

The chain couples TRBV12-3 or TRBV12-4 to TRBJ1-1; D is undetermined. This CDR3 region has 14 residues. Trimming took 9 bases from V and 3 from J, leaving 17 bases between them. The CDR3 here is CASRALPYDTEAFF. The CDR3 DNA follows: TGTGCCAGTAGGGCACTCCCCTACGACACTGAAGCTTTCTTT.

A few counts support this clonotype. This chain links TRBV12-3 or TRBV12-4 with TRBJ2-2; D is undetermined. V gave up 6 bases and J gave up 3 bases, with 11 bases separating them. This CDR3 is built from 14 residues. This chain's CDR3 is CASRRTWDTGELFF. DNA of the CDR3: TGTGCCAGCAGGCGTACTTGGGACACCGGGGAGCTGTTTTTT.

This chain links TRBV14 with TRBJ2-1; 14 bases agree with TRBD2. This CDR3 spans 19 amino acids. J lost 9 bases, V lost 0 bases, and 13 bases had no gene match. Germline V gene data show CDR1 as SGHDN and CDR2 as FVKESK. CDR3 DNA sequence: TGTGCCAGCAGCCAAGAACGGTTGACTAGCGGGAGGGCCATGGCTGAGCAGTTCTTC. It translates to CASSQERLTSGRAMAEQFF.

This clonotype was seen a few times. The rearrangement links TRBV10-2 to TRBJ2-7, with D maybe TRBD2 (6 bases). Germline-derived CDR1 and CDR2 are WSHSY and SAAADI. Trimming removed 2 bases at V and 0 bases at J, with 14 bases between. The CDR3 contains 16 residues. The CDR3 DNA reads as TGCGCCAGCAGTGAGGTTGGAGGGCTCAGCTCCTACGAGCAGTACGTC. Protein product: CASSEVGGLSSYEQYV.

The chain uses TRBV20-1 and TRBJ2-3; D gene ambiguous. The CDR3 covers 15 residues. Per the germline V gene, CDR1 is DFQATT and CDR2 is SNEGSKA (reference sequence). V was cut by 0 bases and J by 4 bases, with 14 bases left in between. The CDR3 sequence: CSARDLLMPPDTQYF. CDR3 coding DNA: TGCAGTGCTAGAGATCTCTTAATGCCCCCAGATACGCAGTATTTT.

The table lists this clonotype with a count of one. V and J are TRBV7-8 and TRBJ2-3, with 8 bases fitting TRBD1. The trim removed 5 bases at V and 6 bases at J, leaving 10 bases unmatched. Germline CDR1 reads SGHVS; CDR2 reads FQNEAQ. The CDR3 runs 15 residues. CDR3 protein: CASSRGTGGGDTQYF. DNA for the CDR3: TGTGCCAGCAGCCGAGGGACAGGTGGCGGGGATACGCAGTATTTT. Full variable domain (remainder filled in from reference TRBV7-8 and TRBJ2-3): GAGVSQSPRYKVAKRGQDVALRCDPISGHVSLFWYQQALGQGPEFLTYFQNEAQLDKSGLPSDRFFAERPEGSVSTLKIQRTQQEDSAVYLCASSRGTGGGDTQYFGPGTRLTVL.

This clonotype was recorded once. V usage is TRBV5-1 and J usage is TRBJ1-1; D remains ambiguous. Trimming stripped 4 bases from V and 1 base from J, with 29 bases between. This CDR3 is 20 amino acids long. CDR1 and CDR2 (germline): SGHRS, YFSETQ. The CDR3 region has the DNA TGCGCCAGCAGCCCGGCGGGAGGGATCTCTATCGCCTTTTCGAACACTGAAGCTTTCTTT. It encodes CASSPAGGISIAFSNTEAFF.